The present entry profiles one T cell receptor beta chain with its context. The data derive from a study of blood T cell repertoires in COVID-19. Germline V CDR1 and CDR2: SNHLY, FYNNEI. The CDR3 consists of 14 residues. Between the trimmed V and J ends, which lost 4 bases and 1 base, there was a span of 10 bases. Sequencing was performed with immunoSEQ multiplex PCR; in TCRdb, only in-frame clones are kept and a portion is missing. The table has some 170,000 clones, 84% seen once. This TCR was sampled from an elderly woman with acute or convalescent COVID-19. V and J are TRBV2 and TRBJ1-1; the D gene is possibly TRBD1 (5 bases). The sequencing sample was made of peripheral blood. Here the CDR3 DNA reads TGTGCCAGCAGTGTGGACGGGGGGAACACTGAAGCTTTCTTT. Protein sequence: CASSVDGGNTEAFF. The whole variable domain, filled in from reference TRBV2 and TRBJ1-1, reads EPEVTQTPSHQVTQMGQEVILRCVPISNHLYFYWYRQILGQKVEFLVSFYNNEISEKSEIFDDQFSVERPDGSNFTLKIRSTKLEDSAMYFCASSVDGGNTEAFFGQGTRLTVV.